Following are 30 T cell receptor beta chains from one sample sequenced in a study of human T cells and chemical hapten exposure listed by TCRdb under 2021. This specimen's time point label, per the study, means: patch test 1, 2 weeks after DPC sensitization. The treatment or condition label, read with the paper, signifies: therapeutic diphenylcyclopropenone sensitization with weekly scalp DPC. Receptor amplification or capture employed RACE. The data were produced on a NextSeq 500. TCRdb reprocessing: public reads trimmed at Q25 with fastp, clones called with MiXCR, in-frame beta chains kept. Rows merge per CDR3 protein into single entries with the most common DNA and genes. Counted in this sample were around 150,000 distinct CDR3 sequences; 13% to 15% of them appeared once. The top ten clones comprise around 1.7% of the sample. The source was whole blood, collected in connection with sensitization to the hapten diphenylcyclopropenone (DPC). The source of these receptors is a woman in her thirties with alopecia areata. Some clones in this sample may be carry-over from other donors' samples.

Only a few counts were recorded for this clonotype. V is TRBV7-6 and J is TRBJ2-5; TRBD1 aligns across 8 bases. V lost 5 bases and J lost 5; bases outside the gene matches: 13. This CDR3 has 16 residues. Germline V gene data show CDR1 as SGHVS and CDR2 as FNYEAQ. CDR3 amino acids: CASSQLQGALLETQYF. Here the CDR3 DNA reads TGTGCCAGCAGCCAACTTCAGGGGGCGCTTTTGGAGACCCAGTACTTC.

This clonotype was seen at least ten times. J is TRBJ2-3 and V is TRBV5-6; 10 bases are a match to TRBD2. CDR3 length equals 16 residues. Germline V gene sequence: CDR1 SGHDT, CDR2 YYEEEE. With 9 bases clipped from V and 3 bases from J, the junction kept 13 bases outside the gene matches. The CDR3 spells CATSRLLAGATDTQYF. In DNA form, the CDR3 reads TGTGCCACCTCAAGGCTTCTAGCGGGAGCGACAGATACGCAGTATTTT.

V gene TRBV5-1 combines with J gene TRBJ1-1; the D is unclear. The germline CDR1 and CDR2 sequences are SGHRS and YFSETQ. The CDR3 extends over 12 amino acids. V lost 7 bases and J 3 bases, leaving 10 bases between the germline ends. CDR3 nucleotides: TGCGCCAGCTACTACGGAGACACTGAAGCTTTCTTT. It specifies CASYYGDTEAFF.

This clonotype was detected ten times or more. The chain joins TRBV30 to TRBJ1-5; D remains unclear. This CDR3 is built from 15 residues. V was trimmed by 1 base and J by 0 bases, leaving 10 bases between them. Germline V lookup: CDR1 GTSNPN, CDR2 SVGIG (reference sequence). CDR3 amino acids: CAWSGQVNSNQPQHF. In DNA, the CDR3 is TGTGCCTGGAGTGGGCAGGTCAATAGCAATCAGCCCCAGCATTTT.

This clonotype was seen more than once but under ten times. The rearrangement uses TRBV18 and TRBJ2-5, with 7 bases lining up with TRBD1. In germline, CDR1 is KGHSH, CDR2 LQKENI. This CDR3 region has 14 residues. The junction had 4 bases not matched to a gene; V was cut back by 5 bases and J by 1 base. The CDR3 loop reads CASSSTGSQETQYF. The CDR3 DNA sequence: TGTGCCAGCTCATCGACAGGGTCCCAAGAGACCCAGTACTTC.

V is TRBV11-1 and J is TRBJ2-5; D is perhaps TRBD1 (6 bases). The CDR3 spans 14 residues. V was trimmed by 5 bases and J by 2 bases, leaving 12 bases between them. CDR1 and CDR2 (germline): SGHAT, FQDESV (reference sequence). For the CDR3, the DNA is TGTGCCAGCAGCATAGTACAGGGTCAAGAGACCCAGTACTTC. Amino acids: CASSIVQGQETQYF. Full variable domain (outside the CDR3, taken from reference TRBV11-1 and TRBJ2-5): EAEVAQSPRYKITEKSQAVAFWCDPISGHATLYWYRQILGQGPELLVQFQDESVVDDSQLPKDRFSAERLKGVDSTLKIQPAELGDSAMYLCASSIVQGQETQYFGPGTRLLVL.

This clonotype came up a few times. V gene TRBV7-9 combines with J gene TRBJ2-7, with D hard to call. The V end lost 1 base, the J end lost 2 bases, and 6 bases lay between the germline ends. The germline gives CDR1 SEHNR, CDR2 FQNEAQ (reference sequence). The CDR3 runs to 13 residues. CDR3 loop: CASSLDSAYEQYF. In nucleotides, the CDR3 is TGTGCCAGCAGCTTAGACTCGGCCTACGAGCAGTACTTC.

This clonotype was detected a few times. This rearrangement joins TRBV5-1 to TRBJ2-3, with D perhaps assigned TRBD1 or TRBD2 (5 bases each). Deletions cut 2 bases from V and 2 bases from J, with 9 bases between. Germline V CDR1 and CDR2: SGHRS, YFSETQ. This CDR3 is built from 14 residues. The CDR3 loop is CASSFGTATDTQYF. CDR3 in DNA: TGCGCCAGCAGCTTCGGGACGGCCACAGATACGCAGTATTTT.

The chain is built from TRBV12-3 or TRBV12-4 and TRBJ2-2, with TRBD1 as a possible D gene (5 bases). The CDR3 has 13 amino acids. With 6 bases removed from V and 10 bases from J, the gap between germline ends came to 15 bases. The CDR3 sequence: CASRQTWGAELFF. The CDR3 DNA follows: TGTGCCAGCAGACAAACGTGGGGCGCGGAGCTGTTTTTT.

The V and J genes are TRBV7-2 and TRBJ1-2; 8 bases fit TRBD1. The CDR3 has 15 residues. With 5 bases clipped from V and 1 base from J, the junction kept 6 bases outside the gene matches. CDR1 is SGHTA and CDR2 is FQGNSA in the germline V gene. The CDR3 nucleotides read TGTGCCAGCAGCCCGGGACAGGCTTTTAACTATGGCTACACCTTC. Its translation is CASSPGQAFNYGYTF.

This clonotype was seen many times. The V gene is TRBV12-5, the J gene TRBJ1-2; tentative D call: TRBD1 (5 bases). Germline values: CDR1 LGHNT, CDR2 FRNRAP. Trimming pared 0 bases from V and 6 bases from J, leaving 17 bases between. This CDR3 has 16 amino acids. CDR3 loop: CASGLVRPAGGDGYTF. The DNA for the CDR3 is TGTGCTAGTGGTTTGGTAAGACCGGCAGGAGGGGATGGCTACACCTTC.

The gene calls are TRBV18 and TRBJ2-3; TRBD1 aligns across 9 bases. The CDR3 is 15 residues long. J was trimmed by 2 bases and V by 3 bases; bases with no gene match: 3. Per germline, CDR1 KGHSH and CDR2 LQKENI. DNA for the CDR3: TGTGCCAGCTCACCCCTACAGGGGGCCACAGATACGCAGTATTTT. It specifies CASSPLQGATDTQYF.

The chain recombines TRBV28 with TRBJ2-3; no clear D gene. Germline values: CDR1 MDHEN, CDR2 SYDVKM. With 6 bases removed from V and 8 bases from J, the gap between germline ends came to 18 bases. The CDR3 sequence is 14 residues long. Written as DNA, the CDR3 is TGTGCCAGCAGCCTCGATGGCCTGGGCCTTACGCAGTATTTT. This translates into CASSLDGLGLTQYF.

This clonotype has ten or more counts. The chain links TRBV30 to TRBJ1-3, with D uncertain. CDR3 length: 14 amino acids. The V and J ends lost 3 bases and 0 bases respectively, with 9 bases between them. Germline CDR1 and CDR2: GTSNPN and SVGIG (reference sequence). Written as DNA, the CDR3 is TGTGCCTGGAGCGCGGGAATCTCTGGAAACACCATATATTTT. Translating it yields CAWSAGISGNTIYF.

This clonotype was recorded at least ten times. The chain recombines TRBV5-1 with TRBJ1-4; D is possibly TRBD1 (6 bases). V was cut by 1 base and J by 6 bases, with 13 bases left in between. The germline CDR1 and CDR2 sequences are SGHRS and YFSETQ. The CDR3 consists of 15 residues. Written as DNA, the CDR3 is TGCGCCAGCAGCTTGACCGGGGGCGGGGATGAAAAACTGTTTTTT. Its translation: CASSLTGGGDEKLFF.

This clonotype has a handful of counts. The V gene is TRBV18, the J gene TRBJ1-1, with D hard to call. The CDR3 spans 14 residues. The V end lost 2 bases, the J end lost 3 bases, and 10 bases lay between the germline ends. Germline assignment: CDR1 KGHSH and CDR2 LQKENI. For the CDR3, the DNA is TGTGCCAGCTCACCATGGACTGGGCACACTGAAGCTTTCTTT. It yields the protein CASSPWTGHTEAFF.

The chain couples TRBV11-1 to TRBJ2-4, with 9 bases matching TRBD1. V lost 0 bases and J lost 3; bases outside the gene matches: 3. This CDR3 is built from 16 residues. Germline CDR1 is SGHAT and CDR2 is FQDESV (reference sequence). The CDR3 loop reads CASSLAPTGGKNIQYF. As DNA, the CDR3 is TGTGCCAGCAGCTTAGCCCCGACAGGGGGCAAAAACATTCAGTACTTC.

CDR3 nucleotides: TGTGCCAGCAGCTTAGCGACGGGTACAACAGGGGTTCAGCCCCAGCATTTT. Protein: CASSLATGTTGVQPQHF. The chain carries TRBV7-9 and TRBJ1-5; 7 nucleotides align to TRBD1. The CDR3 length is 17 residues. Losses at the gene ends were 0 bases for V and 6 bases for J; bases not matched to a gene: 11. Germline CDR1 SEHNR, CDR2 FQNEAQ (reference sequence).

This clonotype has more than one count but fewer than ten. The chain has TRBV10-3 and TRBJ2-3, with 8 bases matching TRBD1. V lost 7 bases to trimming and J lost 6 bases; unmatched junction nucleotides: 6. The germline V gene has CDR1 ENHRY and CDR2 SYGVKD. The CDR3 has 13 amino acids. The CDR3 nucleotides are TGTGCCATCACCGGACAGGGTTCGGATACGCAGTATTTT. Encoded protein: CAITGQGSDTQYF.

This clonotype occurred a few times. This chain connects TRBV28 to TRBJ1-1, with a weak D call TRBD1 (6 bases). This CDR3 has 14 amino acids. Germline loops: CDR1 MDHEN, CDR2 SYDVKM. V was shortened by 1 base and J by 6 bases, with 12 bases between the two germline ends. In DNA form, the CDR3 reads TGTGCCAGCAGTTTATCAGGGGTACTATCTGAAGCTTTCTTT. Translating it yields CASSLSGVLSEAFF.

This clonotype was seen a handful of times. The chain employs TRBV19 and TRBJ2-5; maybe TRBD2 (5 bases). The CDR3 totals 15 residues. Germline CDR1 LNHDA, CDR2 SQIVND (reference sequence). Trimming shortened V by 2 bases and J by 0 bases, and 10 bases separated the two germline ends. CDR3: CASSIRDGNQETQYF. The CDR3 DNA reads TGTGCCAGTAGTATACGCGACGGGAACCAAGAGACCCAGTACTTC.

This clonotype was detected a few times. CDR3 DNA sequence: TGTGCCAGCAGCCCCGTTCCCACCGGGGAGCTGTTTTTT. It translates to CASSPVPTGELFF. This chain joins TRBV7-2 and TRBJ2-2; D call uncertain. Trimming removed 5 bases at V and 4 bases at J, with 8 bases between. The germline V gene encodes CDR1 SGHTA and CDR2 FQGNSA. The CDR3 totals 13 residues. The entire variable domain, with the rest obtained from reference TRBV7-2 and TRBJ2-2, is as follows: GAGVSQSPSNKVTEKGKDVELRCDPISGHTALYWYRQSLGQGLEFLIYFQGNSAPDKSGLPSDRFSAERTGGSVSTLTIQRTQQEDSAVYLCASSPVPTGELFFGEGSRLTVL.

This clonotype was counted a few times. The rearrangement uses TRBV20-1 and TRBJ2-7; D is undetermined. This CDR3 has 12 amino acids. V lost 2 bases and J 2 bases, leaving 7 bases between the germline ends. The germline gives CDR1 DFQATT, CDR2 SNEGSKA (reference sequence). Here the CDR3 DNA reads TGCAGTGCTAGACGCGAGACCTACGAGCAGTACTTC. This gives the protein CSARRETYEQYF.

The V and J genes are TRBV6-1 and TRBJ2-1, with TRBD2 identical over 10 bases. After removal of 4 bases from V and 3 bases from J, the junction contained 9 bases not matched to a gene. The CDR3 extends over 17 amino acids. From germline, CDR1 is MNHNS and CDR2 SASEGT. The CDR3: CASSGQTTSGIYNEQFF. The CDR3 region has the DNA TGTGCCAGCAGTGGACAAACCACTAGCGGGATCTACAATGAGCAGTTCTTC.

The rearrangement joins TRBV7-3 to TRBJ2-1; 11 bases agree with TRBD2. V shed 1 base and J 6 bases; nucleotides not matched to a gene: 2. This CDR3 region has 15 residues. CDR1 and CDR2 (germline): SGHTA, FQGTGA. The CDR3 here is CASSLNLAGGNEQFF. CDR3 sequence (DNA): TGTGCCAGCAGCTTAAACCTAGCGGGAGGCAATGAGCAGTTCTTC.

The genes are TRBV28 and TRBJ2-1; possible D gene TRBD2, 5 bases. The length of the CDR3 is 15 residues. Trimming took off 5 bases at V and 2 bases at J, with 13 bases between the two ends. CDR1 is MDHEN and CDR2 is SYDVKM in the germline V gene. CDR3 sequence (DNA): TGTGCCAGCAGTCGCCGGAGGTCGACCTACAATGAGCAGTTCTTC. Protein product: CASSRRRSTYNEQFF.

This clonotype was recorded at least ten times. This chain joins TRBV29-1 and TRBJ2-7; perhaps TRBD1 as D (5 bases). Deletions cut 4 bases from V and 5 bases from J, with 12 bases between. The germline V gene encodes CDR1 SQVTM and CDR2 ANQGSEA. The CDR3 sequence is 12 residues long. CDR3 nucleotide sequence: TGCAGCGTTGCTTGGGGCCCCCACGAGCAGTACTTC. Its translation: CSVAWGPHEQYF.

In its sample, this clonotype was seen a few times. V gene TRBV11-2 combines with J gene TRBJ1-1; D might be TRBD1 (6 bases). CDR3 length equals 18 residues. The V end was cut by 0 bases, the J end by 0 bases, with 17 bases between. Germline CDR1 reads SGHAT; CDR2 reads FQNNGV. DNA of the CDR3: TGTGCCAGCAGCTTAGATTGGGGGGCGGCAGCAATGAACACTGAAGCTTTCTTT. It translates to CASSLDWGAAAMNTEAFF.

This clonotype was seen a few times. The V call is TRBV27, the J call TRBJ1-1; TRBD1 aligns across 7 bases. J was trimmed by 6 bases and V by 5 bases; bases with no gene match: 6. Germline CDR1 is MNHEY and CDR2 is SMNVEV (reference sequence). The CDR3 loop spans 13 amino acids. The CDR3 here is CASSRTGVPEAFF. In nucleotides, the CDR3 is TGTGCCAGCAGTCGCACAGGGGTGCCTGAAGCTTTCTTT.

This clonotype was recorded at least ten times. The V call is TRBV29-1, the J call TRBJ2-1; D is perhaps TRBD2 (6 bases). V was trimmed by 3 bases and J by 4 bases, leaving 16 bases between them. The CDR3 has 15 amino acids. CDR1 and CDR2 (germline): SQVTM, ANQGSEA. The CDR3 sequence: CSVDVWSSVYNEQFF. The CDR3 coding sequence is TGCAGCGTTGATGTCTGGTCTAGCGTGTACAATGAGCAGTTCTTC.